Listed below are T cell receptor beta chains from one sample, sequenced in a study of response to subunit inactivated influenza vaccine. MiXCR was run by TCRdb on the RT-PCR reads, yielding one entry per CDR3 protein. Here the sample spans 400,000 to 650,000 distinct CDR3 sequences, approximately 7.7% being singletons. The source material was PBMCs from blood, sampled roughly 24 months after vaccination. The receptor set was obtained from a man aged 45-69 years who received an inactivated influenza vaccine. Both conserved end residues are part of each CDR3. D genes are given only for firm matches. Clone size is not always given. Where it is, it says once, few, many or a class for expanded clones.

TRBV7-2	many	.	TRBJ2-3	TGTGCCAGCAGCTTAGGAAGGGGGTCTAGCACAGATACGCAGTATTTT	CASSLGRGSSTDTQYF
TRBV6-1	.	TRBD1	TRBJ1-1	TGTGCCAGCAGGGGCCGGACAGGGGTCAACACTGAAGCTTTCTTT	CASRGRTGVNTEAFF
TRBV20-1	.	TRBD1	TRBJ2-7	TGCAGTGCTAGAGGAAGGACAGGGGAATACGAGCAGTACTTC	CSARGRTGEYEQYF
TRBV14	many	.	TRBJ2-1	TGTGCCAGCAGCCAGACGAGGGGGGGTGAGCAGTTCTTC	CASSQTRGGEQFF
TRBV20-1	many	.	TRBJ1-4	TGCAGTCCTAAACAGCCTGCAACTAATGAAAAACTGTTTTTT	CSPKQPATNEKLFF
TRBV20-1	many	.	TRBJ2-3	TGCAGTGCTAGAGAGTTGATGTTGGCCGACACAGATACGCAGTATTTT	CSARELMLADTDTQYF
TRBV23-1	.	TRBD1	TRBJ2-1	TGCGCCAGCAGTCATCCGGGACAGGTTAAAAATGAGCAGTTCTTC	CASSHPGQVKNEQFF
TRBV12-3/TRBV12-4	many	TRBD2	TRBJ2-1	TGTGCCAGCAGTTTAGATGGGGGCGCGGGAGGCAATGAGCAGTTCTTC	CASSLDGGAGGNEQFF
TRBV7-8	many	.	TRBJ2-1	TGTGCCAGCGCTCAGAATACCTACAATGAGCAGTTCTTC	CASAQNTYNEQFF
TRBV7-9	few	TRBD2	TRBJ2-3	TGTGCCAGCAGCTTAAGGGCTCGGGGGGACGGAACAGATACGCAGTATTTT	CASSLRARGDGTDTQYF
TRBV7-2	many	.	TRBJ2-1	TGTGCCAGCACCACCTACAATGAGCAGTTCTTC	CASTTYNEQFF
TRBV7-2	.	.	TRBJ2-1	TGTGCCAGCAGTTCGCGGCGGAATGAGCAGTTCTTC	CASSSRRNEQFF
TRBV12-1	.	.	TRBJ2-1	TGTGCCAGCAGCACTGGGCTCCTCTCCTACAATGAGCAGTTCTTC	CASSTGLLSYNEQFF
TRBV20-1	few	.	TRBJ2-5	TGCAGTGCCCAGAAAAAGGGCGGAAACTCCCAAGAGACCCAGTACTTC	CSAQKKGGNSQETQYF
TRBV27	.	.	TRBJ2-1	TGTGCCAGCAGCTCTGGGACCACGTTTTACAATGAGCAGTTCTTC	CASSSGTTFYNEQFF
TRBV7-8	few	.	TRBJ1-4	TGTGCCAGCAGCACCCGGCGCAACGGAAAAAAACTGTTTTTT	CASSTRRNGKKLFF
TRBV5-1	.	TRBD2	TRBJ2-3	TGCGCCAGCAGCTTTTCTAGCGGTTATAGCACAGATACGCAGTATTTT	CASSFSSGYSTDTQYF
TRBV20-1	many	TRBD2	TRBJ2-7	TGCAGTGCTAGAGATCTAGGGCGGGAGCTCCACGAGCAGTACTTC	CSARDLGRELHEQYF
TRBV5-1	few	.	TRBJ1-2	TGCGCCAGCAGCCCAACAGGGAGCGGCCTCTATGGCTACACCTTC	CASSPTGSGLYGYTF
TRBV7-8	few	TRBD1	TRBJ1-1	TGTGCCAGCAGCATCGGGACAGCGAACACTGAAGCTTTCTTT	CASSIGTANTEAFF
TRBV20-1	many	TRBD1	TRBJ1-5	TGCAGTGCCCCGTCGGGGACAGGGCTAAATCAGCCCCAGCATTTT	CSAPSGTGLNQPQHF
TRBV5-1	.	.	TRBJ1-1	TGCGCCAGCACCAAGGGCCTTGGGGGGGGAGACACTGAAGCTTTCTTT	CASTKGLGGGDTEAFF
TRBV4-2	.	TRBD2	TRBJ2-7	TGTGCCAGCAGCCAAGATTTTGGGGGAGCGGGGGGGCGAGGCGAGCAGTACTTC	CASSQDFGGAGGRGEQYF
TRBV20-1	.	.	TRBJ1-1	TGCAGTGCTAGAGATACAAATCAGGCTGAAGCTTTCTTT	CSARDTNQAEAFF
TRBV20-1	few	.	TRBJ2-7	TGCAGTGCCGAAAGTGGGAGAGACTACGAGCAGTACTTC	CSAESGRDYEQYF
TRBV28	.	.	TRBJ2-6	TGTGCCAGCAGTCCCGGACTGCTCTCTGGGGCCAACGTCCTGACTTTC	CASSPGLLSGANVLTF
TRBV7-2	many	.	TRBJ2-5	TGTGCCAGCACCCGGTCCCCAGCAGAGACCCAGTACTTC	CASTRSPAETQYF
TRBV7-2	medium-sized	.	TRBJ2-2	TGTGCCAGCAGCTTAGGGTGGGGCACCGGGGAGCTGTTTTTT	CASSLGWGTGELFF
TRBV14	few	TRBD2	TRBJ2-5	TGTGCCAGCAGCCGGGGACTAGTCCCGGAGACCCAGTACTTC	CASSRGLVPETQYF
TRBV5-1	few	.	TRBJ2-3	TGCGCCAGCAGCTTGGGGCAGGGATGGCCAGATACGCAGTATTTT	CASSLGQGWPDTQYF
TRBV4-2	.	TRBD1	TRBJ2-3	TGTGCCAGCAGCTACCGAGGACAGGGCGGGTACACAGATACGCAGTATTTT	CASSYRGQGGYTDTQYF
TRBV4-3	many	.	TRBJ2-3	TGCGCCAGCAGCCAAAGGGCAGCTAGCACAGATACGCAGTATTTT	CASSQRAASTDTQYF
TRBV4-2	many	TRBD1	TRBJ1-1	TGTGCCAGCAGCCGCGACAGGGTTGAAGCTTTCTTT	CASSRDRVEAFF
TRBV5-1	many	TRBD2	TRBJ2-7	TGCGCCAGCAGCTGGTGGGGGGGGAACGAGCAGTACTTC	CASSWWGGNEQYF
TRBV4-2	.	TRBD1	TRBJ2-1	TGTGCCAGCAGCCAGGCTGGGACAGACTTGGTTGAGCAGTTCTTC	CASSQAGTDLVEQFF
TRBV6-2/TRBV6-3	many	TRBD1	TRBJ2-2	TGTGCCAGCAGTGAGCCGGGACAGGGGCTCCGGGAGCTGTTTTTT	CASSEPGQGLRELFF
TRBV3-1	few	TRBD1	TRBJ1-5	TGTGCCAGCAGCCGATCCGGGACAGGGGTGAGGCAGCCCCAGCATTTT	CASSRSGTGVRQPQHF
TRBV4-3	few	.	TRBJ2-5	TGCGCCAGCAGCCAAGAATTTTCCGAGACCCAGTACTTC	CASSQEFSETQYF
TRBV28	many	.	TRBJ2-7	TGTGCCAGCAGTTTCCCTCGGTGGTGGGACGAGCAGTACTTC	CASSFPRWWDEQYF
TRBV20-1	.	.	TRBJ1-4	TGCAGTGCTAGAGACAGGGACGGTGAAAAACTGTTTTTT	CSARDRDGEKLFF
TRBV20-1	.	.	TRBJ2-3	TGCAGTGCTGGGAGGCTGCCAGATACGCAGTATTTT	CSAGRLPDTQYF
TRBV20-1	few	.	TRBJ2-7	TGCAGTGCTAGAGTAGGGACGGAGCAGTACTTC	CSARVGTEQYF
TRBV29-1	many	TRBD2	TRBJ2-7	TGCAGCGTCGATACAGGGGGGACTAGCGGGAGTTCAGCACGACCTTCCGAGCAGTACTTC	CSVDTGGTSGSSARPSEQYF
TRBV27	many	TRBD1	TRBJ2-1	TGTGCCAGCAGTTTTGTGGGACAGGGAGGCGAGCAGTTCTTC	CASSFVGQGGEQFF
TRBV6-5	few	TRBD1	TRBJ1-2	TGTGCCAGCAGTTACCAGGGGGCTATGGGCTACACCTTC	CASSYQGAMGYTF
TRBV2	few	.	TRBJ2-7	TGTGCCAGCAGTGAACTCACAACAACTATATCCAGATACGAGCAGTACTTC	CASSELTTTISRYEQYF